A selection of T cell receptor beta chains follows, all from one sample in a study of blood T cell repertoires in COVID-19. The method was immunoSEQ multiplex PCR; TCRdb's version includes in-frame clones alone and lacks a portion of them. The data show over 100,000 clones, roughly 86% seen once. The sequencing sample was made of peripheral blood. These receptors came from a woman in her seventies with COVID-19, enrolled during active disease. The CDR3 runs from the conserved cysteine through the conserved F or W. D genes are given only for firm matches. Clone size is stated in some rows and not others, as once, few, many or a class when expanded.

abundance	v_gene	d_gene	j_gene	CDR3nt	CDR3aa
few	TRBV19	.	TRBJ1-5	TGTGCCAGTAGTATAGATCTACAGCCTGCGCAATCAGCCCAGCATTTT	CASSIDLQPAQSAQHF
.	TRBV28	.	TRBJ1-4	TGTGCCAGCAGTTTATACGGGGGAGGGGCTAATGAAAAACTGTTTTTT	CASSLYGGGANEKLFF
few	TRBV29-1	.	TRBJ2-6	TGCAGCGTCCCCAGGGGCTCTGGGGCCAACGTCCTGACTTTC	CSVPRGSGANVLTF
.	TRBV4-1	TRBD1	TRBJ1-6	TGCGCCAGCAGCCCCTCTTGGGGACAGGATAATTCACCCCTCCACTTT	CASSPSWGQDNSPLHF
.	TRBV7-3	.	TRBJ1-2	TGTGCCAGCAGCTTAGGGGCAGGGGACTATGGCTACACCTTC	CASSLGAGDYGYTF
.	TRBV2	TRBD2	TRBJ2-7	TGTGCCAGCAGTGAAGGCGGGGGGGCCTGGTACGAGCAGTACTTC	CASSEGGGAWYEQYF
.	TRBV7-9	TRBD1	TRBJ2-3	TGTGCCAGCAGCTTAGGGGGACAGAGCACAGATACGCAGTATTTT	CASSLGGQSTDTQYF
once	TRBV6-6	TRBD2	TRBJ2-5	TGTGCCAGCAGTTACCCTAGCGGGGCTGCTTACGAGACCCAGTACTTC	CASSYPSGAAYETQYF
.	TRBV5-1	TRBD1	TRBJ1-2	TGCGCCAGCAGCCCTGGGACAGGGACCTATGGCTACACCTTC	CASSPGTGTYGYTF
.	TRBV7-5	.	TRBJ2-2	TGTGTCAGAAGCTTAGCATCGGGGGGTATTCTCAGAACCAACACCGGGGAGCTGTTTTTT	CVRSLASGGILRTNTGELFF
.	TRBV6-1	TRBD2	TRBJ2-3	TGTGCCAGCAGTGCCGAACTAGCGGGGATAGGAGCCACAGATACGCAGTATTTT	CASSAELAGIGATDTQYF
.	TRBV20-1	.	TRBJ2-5	TGCAGGATGGCCGGGCAAGAGACCCAGTACTTC	CRMAGQETQYF
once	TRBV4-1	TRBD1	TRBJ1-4	TGCGCCAGCAGCCAGGCCGGGACAGGGGATGATGAAAAACTGTTTTTT	CASSQAGTGDDEKLFF
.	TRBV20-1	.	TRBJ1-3	TGCAGTGCTAGTGACAACTCTGGAAACACCATATATTTT	CSASDNSGNTIYF
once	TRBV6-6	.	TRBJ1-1	TGTGCCAGCAGTTACTCGGTGCAGAAGAACACTGAAGCTTTCTTT	CASSYSVQKNTEAFF
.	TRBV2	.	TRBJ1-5	TGTGCCAGCAGTGACGGCAGGGGCACCAGACTCAATCAGCCCCAGCATTTT	CASSDGRGTRLNQPQHF
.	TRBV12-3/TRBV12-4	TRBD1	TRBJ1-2	TGTGCCAGCAGCGACAGGGGGTGGCGTGGCTACACCTTC	CASSDRGWRGYTF
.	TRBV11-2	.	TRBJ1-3	TGTGCCAGCAGCTCTCAGGCCTCTGGAAACACCATATATTTT	CASSSQASGNTIYF
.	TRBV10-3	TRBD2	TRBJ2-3	TGTGCCATCAGTGACCCCGGGACTAGCAGGACAGATACGCAGTATTTT	CAISDPGTSRTDTQYF
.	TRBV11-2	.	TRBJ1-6	TGTGCCAGCAGCCCAAACAGTAATTCACCCCTCCACTTT	CASSPNSNSPLHF
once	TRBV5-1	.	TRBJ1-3	TGCGCCAGCAGCTTGGAGGGGGTTGGAAACACCATATATTTT	CASSLEGVGNTIYF
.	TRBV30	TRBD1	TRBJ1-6	TGTGCCTGGAGTGTACGACAGGGAGTTCTCTATAATTCACCCCTCCACTTT	CAWSVRQGVLYNSPLHF
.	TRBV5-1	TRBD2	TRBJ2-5	TGCGCCAGCAGCAGAGGGACTAGCGGGGGGGTAGAGACCCAGTACTTC	CASSRGTSGGVETQYF